This T cell receptor (beta chain) derives from a study of blood T cell repertoires in COVID-19. Study-level background: The origin of the acute and convalescent COVID-19 samples was the United States, Italy and Spain. Sample material is recorded as cDNA or gDNA derived from T cells, B-cell-depleted T cells, or PBMCs.

Per the authors' pipeline: Scientists estimated how many nucleated cells there were by amplifying reference gene primers. Repertoires were generated with immunoSEQ multiplex PCR, while TCRdb's copy carries only in-frame clones and drops some. V and J calls and clone size are those listed in that table; D and trimming were worked out from the DNA. In the table there are over 150,000 clones, around 85% of which are singletons. Donors in Cohort 3 counted as recovered after two negative PCRs, clearance, or symptom resolution. Looked up from germline, CDR1 is SGDLS and CDR2 is YYNGEE. The germline V and J ends were trimmed by 0 bases and 9 bases, with 13 bases remaining between them. This CDR3 comprises 15 residues.

The TCR sequence derives from a man in his forties who had recovered from COVID-19. The sample was PBMCs or T cells enriched from blood (not recorded which). The chain links TRBV9 to TRBJ1-6; possibly TRBD1 for D (6 bases). CDR3 residues: CASSVGQGTVSPLHF. Here the CDR3 DNA reads TGTGCCAGCAGCGTAGGTCAGGGGACGGTTTCACCCCTCCACTTT.